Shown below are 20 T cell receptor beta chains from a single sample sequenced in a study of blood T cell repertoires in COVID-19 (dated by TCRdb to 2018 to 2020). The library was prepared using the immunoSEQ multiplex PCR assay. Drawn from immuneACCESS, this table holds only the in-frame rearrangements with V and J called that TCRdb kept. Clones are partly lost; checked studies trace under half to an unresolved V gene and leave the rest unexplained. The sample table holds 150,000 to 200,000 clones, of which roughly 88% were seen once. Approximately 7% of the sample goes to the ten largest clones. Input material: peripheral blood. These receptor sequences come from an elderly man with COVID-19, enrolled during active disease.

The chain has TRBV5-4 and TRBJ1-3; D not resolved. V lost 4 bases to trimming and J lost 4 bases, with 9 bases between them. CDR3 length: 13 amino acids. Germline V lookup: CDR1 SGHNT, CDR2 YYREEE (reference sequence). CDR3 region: CASSQDWGNTIYF. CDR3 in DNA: TGTGCCAGCAGCCAGGACTGGGGAAACACCATATATTTT.

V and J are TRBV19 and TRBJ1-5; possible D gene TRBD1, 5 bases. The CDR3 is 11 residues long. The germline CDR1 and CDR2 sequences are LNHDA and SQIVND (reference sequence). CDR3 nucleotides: TGTTCATCGGGGACTGAGCAGCCCCAGCATTTT. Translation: CSSGTEQPQHF.

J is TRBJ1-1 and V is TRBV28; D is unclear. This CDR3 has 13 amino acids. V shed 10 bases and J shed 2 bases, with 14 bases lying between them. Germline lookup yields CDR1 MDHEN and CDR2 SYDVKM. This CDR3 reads CATRDSLNTEAFF. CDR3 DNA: TGTGCCACCCGGGATTCGCTTAACACTGAAGCTTTCTTT.

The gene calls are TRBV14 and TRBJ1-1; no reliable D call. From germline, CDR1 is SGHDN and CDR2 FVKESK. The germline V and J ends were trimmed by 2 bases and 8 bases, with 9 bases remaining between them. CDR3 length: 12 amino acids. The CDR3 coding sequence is TGTGCCAGCAGCCAAATTGGGCCAGAAGCTTTCTTT. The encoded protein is CASSQIGPEAFF. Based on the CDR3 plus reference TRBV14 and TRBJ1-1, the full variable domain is EAGVTQFPSHSVIEKGQTVTLRCDPISGHDNLYWYRRVMGKEIKFLLHFVKESKQDESGMPNNRFLAERTGGTYSTLKVQPAELEDSGVYFCASSQIGPEAFFGQGTRLTVV.

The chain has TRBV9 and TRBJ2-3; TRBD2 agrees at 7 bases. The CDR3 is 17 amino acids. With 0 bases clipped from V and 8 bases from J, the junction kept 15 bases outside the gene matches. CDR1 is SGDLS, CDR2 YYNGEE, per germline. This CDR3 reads CASSVATGEAGRGTQYF. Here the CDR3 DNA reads TGTGCCAGCAGCGTAGCTACTGGAGAGGCAGGGAGGGGTACGCAGTATTTT. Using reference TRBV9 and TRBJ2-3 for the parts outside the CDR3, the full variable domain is DSGVTQTPKHLITATGQRVTLRCSPRSGDLSVYWYQQSLDQGLQFLIQYYNGEERAKGNILERFSAQQFPDLHSELNLSSLELGDSALYFCASSVATGEAGRGTQYFGPGTRLTVL.

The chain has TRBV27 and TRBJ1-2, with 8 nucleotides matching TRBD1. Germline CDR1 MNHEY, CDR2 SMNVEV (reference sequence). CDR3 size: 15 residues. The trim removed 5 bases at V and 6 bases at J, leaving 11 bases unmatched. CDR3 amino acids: CASSLNLRGQNGYTF. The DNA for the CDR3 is TGTGCCAGCAGTCTGAACCTCAGGGGGCAGAATGGCTACACCTTC.

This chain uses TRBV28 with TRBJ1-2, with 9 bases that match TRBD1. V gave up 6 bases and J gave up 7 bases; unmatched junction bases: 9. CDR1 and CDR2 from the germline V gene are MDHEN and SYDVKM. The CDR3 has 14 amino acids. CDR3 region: CASRLSHRGPGYTF. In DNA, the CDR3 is TGTGCCAGCAGGCTCTCACACAGGGGGCCTGGCTACACCTTC.

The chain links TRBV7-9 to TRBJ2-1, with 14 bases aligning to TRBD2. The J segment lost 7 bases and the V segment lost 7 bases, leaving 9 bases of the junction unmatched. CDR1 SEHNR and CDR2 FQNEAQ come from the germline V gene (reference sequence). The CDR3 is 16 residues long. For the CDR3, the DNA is TGTGCCAGCACCCTAGTGACTAGCGGGGGGGCTAATGAGCAGTTCTTC. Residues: CASTLVTSGGANEQFF.

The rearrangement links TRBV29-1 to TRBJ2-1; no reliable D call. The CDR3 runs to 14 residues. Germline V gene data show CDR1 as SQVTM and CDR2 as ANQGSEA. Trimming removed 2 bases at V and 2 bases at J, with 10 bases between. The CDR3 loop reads CSVESIRAYNEQFF. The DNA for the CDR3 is TGCAGCGTTGAATCTATACGTGCCTACAATGAGCAGTTCTTC.

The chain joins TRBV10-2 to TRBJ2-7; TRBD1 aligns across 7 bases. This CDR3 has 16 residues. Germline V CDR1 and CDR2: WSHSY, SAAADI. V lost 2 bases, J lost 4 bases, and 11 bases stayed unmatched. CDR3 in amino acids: CASSEGQPGTVYEQYF. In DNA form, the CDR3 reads TGCGCCAGCAGTGAGGGGCAGCCTGGGACAGTTTACGAGCAGTACTTC.

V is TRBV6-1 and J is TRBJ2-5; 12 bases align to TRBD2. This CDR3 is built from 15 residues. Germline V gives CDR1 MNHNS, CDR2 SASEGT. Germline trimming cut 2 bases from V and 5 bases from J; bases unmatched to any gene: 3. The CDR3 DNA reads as TGTGCCAGCAGTGAACTAGCGGGGGGGCGGGAGACCCAGTACTTC. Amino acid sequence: CASSELAGGRETQYF.

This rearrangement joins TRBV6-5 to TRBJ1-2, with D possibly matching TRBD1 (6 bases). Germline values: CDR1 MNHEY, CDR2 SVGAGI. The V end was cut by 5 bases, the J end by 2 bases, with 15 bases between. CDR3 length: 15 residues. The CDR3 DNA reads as TGTGCCAGCAGTAGGACAGTGAAGGCCAACTATGGCTACACCTTC. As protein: CASSRTVKANYGYTF.

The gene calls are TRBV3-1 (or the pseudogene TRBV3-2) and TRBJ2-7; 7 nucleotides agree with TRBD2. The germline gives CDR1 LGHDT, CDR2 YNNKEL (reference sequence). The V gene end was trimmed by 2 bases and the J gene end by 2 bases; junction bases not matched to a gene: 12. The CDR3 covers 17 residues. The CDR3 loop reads CASSQIGLRGVPYEQYF. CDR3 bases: TGTGCCAGCAGCCAAATTGGGTTACGGGGGGTCCCCTACGAGCAGTACTTC.

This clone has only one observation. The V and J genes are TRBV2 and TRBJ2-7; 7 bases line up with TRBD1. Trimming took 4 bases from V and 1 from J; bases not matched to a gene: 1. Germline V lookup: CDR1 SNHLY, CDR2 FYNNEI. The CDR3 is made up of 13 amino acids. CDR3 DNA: TGTGCCAGCAGTGGGGACAGTTCCTACGAGCAGTACTTC. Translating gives CASSGDSSYEQYF.

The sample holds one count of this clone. CDR3 amino acids: CASSPILYRVQHNEQFF. CDR3 coding DNA: TGTGCCAGCAGCCCGATCCTTTACAGGGTTCAGCACAATGAGCAGTTCTTC. The chain couples TRBV7-2 to TRBJ2-1; D may be TRBD1 (6 bases). The CDR3 extends over 17 amino acids. Germline V lookup: CDR1 SGHTA, CDR2 FQGNSA. Trimming removed 5 bases from V and 5 bases from J, with 22 bases in between.

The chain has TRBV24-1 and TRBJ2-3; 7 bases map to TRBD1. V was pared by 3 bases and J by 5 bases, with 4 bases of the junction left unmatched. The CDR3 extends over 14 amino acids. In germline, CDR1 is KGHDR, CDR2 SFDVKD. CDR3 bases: TGTGCCACCAGTGATAGGGGGCGCGAAGATACGCAGTATTTT. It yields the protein CATSDRGREDTQYF.

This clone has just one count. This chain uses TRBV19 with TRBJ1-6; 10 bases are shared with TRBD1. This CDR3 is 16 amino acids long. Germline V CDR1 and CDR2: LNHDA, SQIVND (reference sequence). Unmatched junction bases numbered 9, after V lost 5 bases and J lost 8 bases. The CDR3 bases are TGTGCCAGTAGTTTCCGGGACAGGGGCCTCGATTCACCCCTCCACTTT. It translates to CASSFRDRGLDSPLHF. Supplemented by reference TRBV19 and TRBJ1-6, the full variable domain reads DGGITQSPKYLFRKEGQNVTLSCEQNLNHDAMYWYRQDPGQGLRLIYYSQIVNDFQKGDIAEGYSVSREKKESFPLTVTSAQKNPTAFYLCASSFRDRGLDSPLHFGNGTRLTVT.

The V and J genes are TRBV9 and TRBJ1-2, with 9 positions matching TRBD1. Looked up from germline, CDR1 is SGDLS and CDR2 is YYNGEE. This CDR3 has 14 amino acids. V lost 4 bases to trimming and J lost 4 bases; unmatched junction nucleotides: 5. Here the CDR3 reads CASSLGQGGYGYTF. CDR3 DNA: TGTGCCAGCAGCCTGGGACAGGGCGGCTATGGCTACACCTTC.

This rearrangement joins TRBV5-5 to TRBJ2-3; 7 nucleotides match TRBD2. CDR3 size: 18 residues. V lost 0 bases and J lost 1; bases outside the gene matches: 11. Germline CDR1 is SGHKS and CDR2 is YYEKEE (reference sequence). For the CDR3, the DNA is TGTGCCAGCAGCTTGGCCTTACTCGCTAGCGGAGGCACAGATACGCAGTATTTT. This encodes CASSLALLASGGTDTQYF. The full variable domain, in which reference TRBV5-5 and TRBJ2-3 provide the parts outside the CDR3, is DAGVTQSPTHLIKTRGQQVTLRCSPISGHKSVSWYQQVLGQGPQFIFQYYEKEERGRGNFPDRFSARQFPNYSSELNVNALLLGDSALYLCASSLALLASGGTDTQYFGPGTRLTVL.

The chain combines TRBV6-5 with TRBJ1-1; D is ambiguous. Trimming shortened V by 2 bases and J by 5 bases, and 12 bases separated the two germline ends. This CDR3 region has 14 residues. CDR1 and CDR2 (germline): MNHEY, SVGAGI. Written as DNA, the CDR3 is TGTGCCAGCAGTTACGCGGAAGGGAGGACTGAAGCTTTCTTT. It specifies CASSYAEGRTEAFF.